The clone carrying this TCR beta chain was found many times. What it binds is unknown. The sample is drawn from a study of regulatory T cells in long-lasting Graves disease. Documented time point: newly diagnosed GD, antithyroid drugs for less than 3 months. Construction of the TCR library relied on RNA isolated from PBMCs. Arm-PCR of CDR3 regions with iRepertoire HTBI primers generated TCR beta libraries. TCRdb processed the multiplex PCR reads anew with MiXCR; each CDR3 protein has one entry. This sample has about 360,000 distinct CDR3 sequences, with roughly 17% found just once. Findings of the study overall: The study found TRBV28, TRBJ1-2 and TRBJ2-5 favored in persistent disease.

CDR3 length: 18 amino acids. The germline V gene encodes CDR1 MNHEY and CDR2 SVGAGI. V lost 4 bases, J lost 0 bases, and 15 bases stayed unmatched. These records were also assigned to another study, of T cells in Graves' hyperthyroidism and ophthalmopathy. This second report adds: In the first-round RT-PCR of the TCR CDR3, the HTBI primer set was used. Ophthalmopathy was told apart from stable hyperthyroidism by a 13 V-J model.

Material: peripheral blood mononuclear cells (PBMCs), obtained at new diagnosis, from a patient treated with antithyroid drugs. The chain uses TRBV6-5 and TRBJ2-7; 7 nucleotides line up with TRBD2. The clonotype originates from a woman younger than 30 with Graves disease. This chain's CDR3 is CASSFRSFGRESSYEQYF. In DNA form, the CDR3 reads TGTGCCAGCAGTTTTAGGTCGTTCGGGCGGGAGAGCTCCTACGAGCAGTACTTC.